This T cell receptor (beta chain) was documented in a study of response to subunit inactivated influenza vaccine. TCRdb re-analysed the RT-PCR reads in MiXCR, keeping a single row per CDR3 protein. The profile covers over 800,000 distinct CDR3 sequences, with less than 25% appearing a single time and roughly 10% taken by the ten largest. General study points: Only a handful of new T cells, the authors suggested, are recruited with each seasonal influenza vaccination.

Of note for this clonotype: Its target is unknown.

The CDR3 length is 17 residues. Germline CDR1 is SGHRS and CDR2 is YFSETQ. Trimming removed 0 bases from V and 5 bases from J, with 18 bases in between. This sample comprised PBMCs from blood, obtained roughly 5 days after vaccination. The chain has TRBV5-1 and TRBJ2-1, with no clear D. The receptor's source is a man aged 45 to 65 who received an inactivated influenza vaccine. CDR3 nucleotide sequence: TGCGCCAGCAGCTTGGCTTCGGACCTATACGTAAACAATGAGCAGTTCTTC. Encoded protein: CASSLASDLYVNNEQFF.